Reported below is one T cell receptor (beta chain). The data originate from a study of blood T cell repertoires in COVID-19. In terms of age and location, participants ranged from roughly 18 to 90 years and lived in around 22 US areas. Measured with immunoSEQ multiplex PCR; TCRdb has only the in-frame clones, and not every one. The sample consists of more than 300,000 clones, around nine tenths of them appearing once. J lost 1 base, V lost 5 bases, and 10 bases had no gene match. The CDR3 is 15 residues long. The germline V gene has CDR1 GTSNPN and CDR2 SVGIG (reference sequence). This TCR was sampled from a young woman who had recovered from COVID-19. Sequencing used PBMCs or T cells enriched from blood (not recorded which). The genes are TRBV30 and TRBJ1-1; the match to TRBD1 covers 7 bases. CDR3: CAWGPPGTANTEAFF. The CDR3 DNA reads as TGTGCCTGGGGGCCCCCCGGGACAGCGAACACTGAAGCTTTCTTT. Full variable domain (remainder filled in from reference TRBV30 and TRBJ1-1): SQTIHQWPATLVQPVGSPLSLECTVEGTSNPNLYWYRQAAGRGLQLLFYSVGIGQISSEVPQNLSASRPQDRQFILSSKKLLLSDSGFYLCAWGPPGTANTEAFFGQGTRLTVV.